The next 20 T cell receptor beta chains were all read from a single sample in a study of blood T cell repertoires in COVID-19. The assay was immunoSEQ multiplex PCR, and TCRdb's table has in-frame clones only and misses some. The sample shows some 400,000 clones, about nine tenths of them seen only once. Input material: PBMCs or T cells enriched from blood (not recorded which). These TCRs come from a woman aged 30 to 39 who had recovered from COVID-19.

The J gene is TRBJ2-5, the V gene TRBV15, with 8 positions matching TRBD1. CDR1 LNHNV and CDR2 YYDKDF come from the germline V gene (reference sequence). The CDR3 extends over 15 amino acids. The junction had 7 bases not matched to a gene; V was cut back by 0 bases and J by 7 bases. The DNA of the CDR3 is TGTGCCACCAGCAGAGATGTGGCAGGACAGGGGACCCAGTACTTC. It codes for CATSRDVAGQGTQYF.

This chain joins TRBV2 and TRBJ1-6; no clear D gene. The CDR3 runs to 15 residues. Between the trimmed V and J ends, which lost 3 bases and 5 bases, there was a span of 11 bases. Germline V gives CDR1 SNHLY, CDR2 FYNNEI. Here the CDR3 reads CASSDTTPDNSPLHF. CDR3 DNA sequence: TGTGCCAGCAGTGACACAACCCCTGATAATTCACCCCTCCACTTT. Looking up the rest from reference TRBV2 and TRBJ1-6 gives the full variable domain: EPEVTQTPSHQVTQMGQEVILRCVPISNHLYFYWYRQILGQKVEFLVSFYNNEISEKSEIFDDQFSVERPDGSNFTLKIRSTKLEDSAMYFCASSDTTPDNSPLHFGNGTRLTVT.

The chain carries TRBV3-1 (or the pseudogene TRBV3-2) and TRBJ2-2; perhaps TRBD1 as D (6 bases). The CDR3 has 14 residues. CDR1 LGHDT and CDR2 YNNKEL come from the germline V gene (reference sequence). Deletions cut 7 bases from V and 5 bases from J, with 14 bases between. The DNA of the CDR3 is TGTGCCAGCACCCGGACAGAGGGGACCGGGGAGCTGTTTTTT. Encoded protein: CASTRTEGTGELFF.

The rearrangement links TRBV28 to TRBJ1-5; 7 bases map to TRBD1. Germline V gene lookup returns CDR1 MDHEN and CDR2 SYDVKM. The ends lost 4 bases at V and 4 bases at J; junction bases unmatched: 7. The CDR3 has 15 residues. Here the CDR3 DNA reads TGTGCCAGCAGTTCAGAGGGGACAGCTAATCAGCCCCAGCATTTT. This gives the protein CASSSEGTANQPQHF.

The chain has TRBV28 and TRBJ2-7, with 11 positions matching TRBD2. The V segment lost 8 bases and the J segment 3 bases; nucleotides outside the gene matches: 6. The CDR3 contains 14 residues. Germline V gene sequence: CDR1 MDHEN, CDR2 SYDVKM. CDR3 sequence reads: CASLTSGSSYEQYF. The CDR3 DNA sequence: TGTGCCAGCCTCACTAGCGGGAGTAGCTACGAGCAGTACTTC.

This chain links TRBV27 with TRBJ2-7; TRBD2 aligns across 13 bases. Per the germline V gene, CDR1 is MNHEY and CDR2 is SMNVEV (reference sequence). The junction had 11 bases not matched to a gene; V was cut back by 4 bases and J by 5 bases. This CDR3 is built from 17 residues. CDR3 residues: CASSSQLAGGPLDEQYF. The CDR3 DNA reads TGTGCCAGCAGTTCCCAACTAGCGGGAGGGCCCTTAGACGAGCAGTACTTC.

This rearrangement joins TRBV7-9 to TRBJ2-4, with a weak D call TRBD1 (6 bases). Deletions cut 5 bases from V and 6 bases from J, with 14 bases between. The germline gives CDR1 SEHNR, CDR2 FQNEAQ (reference sequence). This CDR3 comprises 14 residues. The CDR3 reads CASSPEGRGNIQYF. Written as DNA, the CDR3 is TGTGCCAGCAGCCCCGAGGGCAGGGGAAACATTCAGTACTTC. The variable domain in full, with the rest retrieved from reference TRBV7-9 and TRBJ2-4, is DTGVSQNPRHKITKRGQNVTFRCDPISEHNRLYWYRQTLGQGPEFLTYFQNEAQLEKSRLLSDRFSAERPKGSFSTLEIQRTEQGDSAMYLCASSPEGRGNIQYFGAGTRLSVL.

V gene TRBV6-6 combines with J gene TRBJ2-2, with 7 nucleotides matching TRBD1. The CDR3 has 14 amino acids. In germline, CDR1 is MNHNY, CDR2 SVGAGI (reference sequence). Unmatched junction bases numbered 4, after V lost 6 bases and J lost 3 bases. Here the CDR3 reads CASRSQGYTGELFF. In DNA form, the CDR3 reads TGTGCCAGCAGGTCACAGGGGTACACCGGGGAGCTGTTTTTT.

V usage is TRBV5-1 and J usage is TRBJ1-3; no reliable D call. Germline CDR1 is SGHRS and CDR2 is YFSETQ. Between the trimmed V and J ends, which lost 5 bases and 0 bases, there was a span of 9 bases. This CDR3 is 14 amino acids long. For the CDR3, the DNA is TGCGCCAGCAGAACTGCAAGCTCTGGAAACACCATATATTTT. It encodes CASRTASSGNTIYF. Together with reference TRBV5-1 and TRBJ1-3, the CDR3 gives the full variable domain: KAGVTQTPRYLIKTRGQQVTLSCSPISGHRSVSWYQQTPGQGLQFLFEYFSETQRNKGNFPGRFSGRQFSNSRSEMNVSTLELGDSALYLCASRTASSGNTIYFGEGSWLTVV.

The J gene is TRBJ1-3, the V gene TRBV5-1; maybe TRBD1 (6 bases). Germline loops: CDR1 SGHRS, CDR2 YFSETQ. The CDR3 length is 16 residues. Trimming removed 4 bases at V and 0 bases at J, with 14 bases between. CDR3 residues: CASSAEQGLSGNTIYF. CDR3 DNA sequence: TGCGCCAGCAGCGCGGAACAGGGTCTCTCTGGAAACACCATATATTTT.

The rearrangement joins TRBV18 to TRBJ1-5, with D unclear. Deletions cut 2 bases from V and 2 bases from J, with 10 bases between. This CDR3 comprises 15 residues. Per the germline V gene, CDR1 is KGHSH and CDR2 is LQKENI. The CDR3 DNA sequence: TGTGCCAGCTCACCAGTTCTCACGGGCAATCAGCCCCAGCATTTT. The encoded protein is CASSPVLTGNQPQHF.

The chain links TRBV3-1 (or the pseudogene TRBV3-2) to TRBJ1-2; TRBD1 might be the D (5 bases). Germline V gene data show CDR1 as LGHDT and CDR2 as YNNKEL (reference sequence). The CDR3 length is 14 residues. The V gene lost 2 bases and the J gene lost 7 bases, with 14 bases spanning the gap. The CDR3, as DNA: TGTGCCAGCAGCCAAAGAGGCCAGGGAAGTGGCTACACCTTC. It translates to CASSQRGQGSGYTF.

V and J are TRBV11-1 and TRBJ2-2; 9 nucleotides match TRBD1. The CDR3 is made up of 14 amino acids. From germline, CDR1 is SGHAT and CDR2 FQDESV (reference sequence). The ends lost 6 bases at V and 5 bases at J; junction bases unmatched: 4. CDR3 amino acids: CASSSGTGTGELFF. The CDR3 DNA reads TGTGCCAGCAGTTCCGGGACAGGGACCGGGGAGCTGTTTTTT. The full variable domain, with the rest looked up from reference TRBV11-1 and TRBJ2-2, is EAEVAQSPRYKITEKSQAVAFWCDPISGHATLYWYRQILGQGPELLVQFQDESVVDDSQLPKDRFSAERLKGVDSTLKIQPAELGDSAMYLCASSSGTGTGELFFGEGSRLTVL.

The rearrangement uses TRBV10-3 and TRBJ1-1; TRBD1 might be the D (5 bases). Germline V gene sequence: CDR1 ENHRY, CDR2 SYGVKD. V lost 5 bases to trimming and J lost 0 bases, with 10 bases between them. The CDR3 extends over 14 amino acids. The DNA of the CDR3 is TGTGCCATCAGTAACTCAGGGTTGAACACTGAAGCTTTCTTT. Residues: CAISNSGLNTEAFF.

This clone was counted between two and nine times. The chain employs TRBV12-5 and TRBJ2-5, with 8 bases identical to TRBD1. V gave up 6 bases and J gave up 7 bases; unmatched junction bases: 10. Looked up from germline, CDR1 is LGHNT and CDR2 is FRNRAP. The CDR3 loop spans 14 amino acids. The CDR3 spells CASGLGQGEGTQYF. In DNA form, the CDR3 reads TGTGCTAGTGGCCTTGGACAGGGTGAAGGGACCCAGTACTTC.

The chain links TRBV7-3 to TRBJ1-1; no definite D call. Germline V gives CDR1 SGHTA, CDR2 FQGTGA. V was pared by 0 bases and J by 7 bases, with 9 bases between. The CDR3 sequence is 13 residues long. The CDR3 nucleotides read TGTGCCAGCAGCTTAACGGTCCGGGATGAAGCTTTCTTT. Its protein product is CASSLTVRDEAFF.

The chain combines TRBV14 with TRBJ2-4; 7 bases are a match to TRBD2. This CDR3 is 15 amino acids long. The germline V gene encodes CDR1 SGHDN and CDR2 FVKESK. V shed 1 base and J 9 bases; nucleotides not matched to a gene: 9. The CDR3 DNA reads TGTGCCAGCAGCCAAGGCGGGACTATCGGGGGCATTCAGTACTTC. Translating gives CASSQGGTIGGIQYF.

J is TRBJ2-2 and V is TRBV24-1, with a tentative D call TRBD1 (6 bases). CDR3 length: 15 amino acids. V gave up 9 bases and J gave up 5 bases, with 18 bases separating them. The V gene's germline CDR1 is KGHDR and CDR2 SFDVKD. The chain's CDR3 is CATGQGQGPTGELFF. CDR3 nucleotide sequence: TGTGCCACCGGGCAGGGGCAGGGGCCAACCGGGGAGCTGTTTTTT.

This rearrangement joins TRBV5-1 to TRBJ1-2; 8 bases are shared with TRBD1. CDR1 and CDR2 from the germline V gene are SGHRS and YFSETQ. The CDR3 extends over 13 amino acids. The junction had 2 bases not matched to a gene; V was cut back by 2 bases and J by 5 bases. CDR3 in amino acids: CASSLQGVYGYTF. The CDR3 DNA is TGCGCCAGCAGCTTACAGGGGGTTTATGGCTACACCTTC. Full variable domain (missing parts from reference TRBV5-1 and TRBJ1-2): KAGVTQTPRYLIKTRGQQVTLSCSPISGHRSVSWYQQTPGQGLQFLFEYFSETQRNKGNFPGRFSGRQFSNSRSEMNVSTLELGDSALYLCASSLQGVYGYTFGSGTRLTVV.

This sequence joins TRBV15 and TRBJ1-3; D unresolved. Germline V CDR1 and CDR2: LNHNV, YYDKDF (reference sequence). There are 15 residues in the CDR3. V lost 0 bases, J lost 0 bases, and 6 bases lay in between. CDR3 amino acids: CATSRDRNSGNTIYF. CDR3 DNA sequence: TGTGCCACCAGCAGAGATAGAAACTCTGGAAACACCATATATTTT.